The clone carrying this T cell receptor (beta chain) was seen repeatedly, ten times or more. These data belong to a study of blood T cells in healthy people across ages. This CDR3 is built from 14 residues. Germline V gene data show CDR1 as SGHAT and CDR2 as FQNNGV. V lost 3 bases, J lost 5 bases, and 13 bases lay in between. A sample-barcoded 5' primer and a J-beta primer mix were used in a second PCR of about 7 to 12 cycles. TCRdb ran MiXCR on the 5' RACE reads and lists one entry per CDR3 protein. The data contain more than 650,000 distinct CDR3 sequences, 22% of them singletons. This chain links TRBV11-2 with TRBJ1-1; a possible D gene is TRBD1 (5 bases). This TCR came from a man in his 70s in good health. Sequences were obtained from blood. The CDR3 sequence is CASSLVDSRTEAFF. CDR3 DNA: TGTGCCAGCAGCTTGGTTGACAGTCGGACTGAAGCTTTCTTT.